A single sample gave rise to the 21 T cell receptor beta chains below, sequenced in a study of cytomegalovirus exposure and HLA in healthy donors. PCR employed 60 Vbeta and 13 Jbeta primers. The assay was immunoSEQ multiplex PCR, and TCRdb's table has in-frame clones only and misses some. The profile shows approximately 92,000 clones, around 70% of them singletons. Sequencing was done on a sample of PBMCs. These receptors all stem from a man aged 60-69 years in good health and CMV-seronegative.

This chain joins TRBV19 and TRBJ2-2; TRBD1 matches 10 bases. J was trimmed by 5 bases and V by 5 bases; bases with no gene match: 5. The germline V gene encodes CDR1 LNHDA and CDR2 SQIVND (reference sequence). The CDR3 extends over 15 amino acids. Written as DNA, the CDR3 is TGTGCCAGTAGTCCGCGGACAGGGGGGACCGGGGAGCTGTTTTTT. Translated: CASSPRTGGTGELFF.

V gene TRBV9 combines with J gene TRBJ2-5; tentative D call: TRBD1 (5 bases). Trimming cost V 3 bases and J 4 bases, with 13 bases left between them. The CDR3 is 14 residues long. Germline V gives CDR1 SGDLS, CDR2 YYNGEE. CDR3 protein: CASSARQGGETQYF. DNA for the CDR3: TGTGCCAGCAGCGCACGTCAGGGTGGAGAGACCCAGTACTTC.

The V gene is TRBV7-8, the J gene TRBJ2-2, with D unresolved. Germline values: CDR1 SGHVS, CDR2 FQNEAQ. The ends were cut back, 5 bases at V and 1 base at J, with 5 bases in the middle. The CDR3 consists of 13 residues. Here the CDR3 reads CASSQQNTGELFF. The CDR3 coding sequence is TGTGCCAGCAGCCAACAGAACACCGGGGAGCTGTTTTTT.

CDR3 DNA sequence: TGTGCCAGCAGCTTGGCGAGACAGGCCACCAAAAACATTCAGTACTTC. It translates to CASSLARQATKNIQYF. The V and J genes are TRBV5-8 and TRBJ2-4, with D perhaps matching TRBD1 (6 bases). Trimming took off 0 bases at V and 2 bases at J, with 12 bases between the two ends. The CDR3 loop spans 16 amino acids. Germline CDR1 reads SGHTS; CDR2 reads YDEGEE.

This chain joins TRBV27 and TRBJ2-7, with 7 bases fitting TRBD2. The junction had 5 bases not matched to a gene; V was cut back by 6 bases and J by 3 bases. The CDR3 totals 13 residues. Germline V gene data show CDR1 as MNHEY and CDR2 as SMNVEV (reference sequence). CDR3 residues: CASSSAGNYEQYF. The DNA of the CDR3 is TGTGCCAGCAGCTCAGCGGGGAACTACGAGCAGTACTTC.

The genes are TRBV30 and TRBJ1-1; 7 bases align to TRBD1. The germline V gene has CDR1 GTSNPN and CDR2 SVGIG (reference sequence). The CDR3 has 14 residues. J gave up 1 base and V 3 bases, and 5 bases lay outside the gene matches. In DNA form, the CDR3 reads TGTGCCTGGAGGGCCGGGACAGCGAACACTGAAGCTTTCTTT. Encoded protein: CAWRAGTANTEAFF.

This rearrangement joins TRBV5-1 to TRBJ1-3; no firm D call. The V end was cut by 4 bases, the J end by 4 bases, with 9 bases between. Germline CDR1 SGHRS, CDR2 YFSETQ. The CDR3 runs to 13 residues. Here the CDR3 reads CASSPLQGNTIYF. Here the CDR3 DNA reads TGCGCCAGCAGCCCGCTTCAGGGAAACACCATATATTTT.

A few counts support this clone. The chain couples TRBV28 to TRBJ2-1; D gene ambiguous. V was shortened by 7 bases and J by 0 bases, with 4 bases between the two germline ends. The CDR3 runs 12 residues. Germline loops: CDR1 MDHEN, CDR2 SYDVKM. The DNA of the CDR3 is TGTGCCAGCACTTCCTCCTACAATGAGCAGTTCTTC. It encodes CASTSSYNEQFF.

This sequence joins TRBV19 and TRBJ1-1; TRBD1 matches at 7 bases. With 9 bases clipped from V and 5 bases from J, the junction kept 12 bases outside the gene matches. This CDR3 spans 14 amino acids. CDR1 LNHDA and CDR2 SQIVND come from the germline V gene (reference sequence). CDR3 amino acids: CASQYTGVRTEAFF. In DNA, the CDR3 is TGTGCCAGCCAGTATACAGGGGTGAGGACTGAAGCTTTCTTT.

This chain joins TRBV6-4 and TRBJ2-7; maybe TRBD1 (6 bases). The CDR3 is made up of 16 amino acids. The V gene's germline CDR1 is MRHNA and CDR2 SNTAGT. Deletions cut 9 bases from V and 1 base from J, with 22 bases between. CDR3: CASSDLRDTNSYEQYF. The CDR3 region has the DNA TGTGCCAGTTCAGACCTCCGGGACACTAATTCCTACGAGCAGTACTTC.

The chain has TRBV28 and TRBJ2-7, with 9 bases matching TRBD1. There are 15 residues in the CDR3. With V trimmed by 6 bases and J by 2 bases, 8 bases remained unmatched. Germline lookup yields CDR1 MDHEN and CDR2 SYDVKM. CDR3: CASRLPGDRAYEQYF. For the CDR3, the DNA is TGTGCCAGCAGGTTACCCGGGGACAGGGCCTACGAGCAGTACTTC.

The gene calls are TRBV5-1 and TRBJ2-3, with D possibly matching TRBD2 (6 bases). The CDR3 loop spans 14 amino acids. Per germline, CDR1 SGHRS and CDR2 YFSETQ. The V end lost 5 bases, the J end lost 4 bases, and 14 bases lay between the germline ends. This CDR3 is CASSLTSQSDTQYF. Here the CDR3 DNA reads TGCGCCAGCAGTTTGACTAGTCAGTCAGATACGCAGTATTTT.

The chain employs TRBV6-1 and TRBJ2-3, with D uncertain. The CDR3 has 15 residues. Germline V lookup: CDR1 MNHNS, CDR2 SASEGT. Trimming cost V 2 bases and J 2 bases, with 11 bases left between them. CDR3: CASSEQVRFTDTQYF. The CDR3 DNA follows: TGTGCCAGCAGTGAACAGGTCAGATTCACAGATACGCAGTATTTT.

The chain recombines TRBV28 with TRBJ2-1; TRBD2 might be the D (6 bases). CDR3 length: 14 residues. CDR1 and CDR2 (germline): MDHEN, SYDVKM. Trimming cost V 6 bases and J 3 bases, with 12 bases left between them. The CDR3 is CASRVAGSYNEQFF. The CDR3 region has the DNA TGTGCCAGCAGGGTGGCGGGAAGCTACAATGAGCAGTTCTTC.

The chain carries TRBV7-9 and TRBJ1-1; D is ambiguous. This CDR3 is 14 amino acids long. Germline lookup yields CDR1 SEHNR and CDR2 FQNEAQ (reference sequence). Trimming stripped 3 bases from V and 5 bases from J, with 13 bases between. The CDR3 here is CASSLIGKNTEAFF. The CDR3 DNA sequence: TGTGCCAGCAGCTTGATCGGGAAGAATACTGAAGCTTTCTTT.

J is TRBJ1-4 and V is TRBV5-1; no definite D call. Germline values: CDR1 SGHRS, CDR2 YFSETQ. V gave up 0 bases and J gave up 4 bases, with 10 bases separating them. The CDR3 runs 15 residues. The CDR3 loop reads CASSLVQADNEKLFF. The CDR3 region has the DNA TGCGCCAGCAGCTTGGTGCAGGCCGATAATGAAAAACTGTTTTTT.

The chain couples TRBV6-5 to TRBJ1-5, with TRBD1 matching 7 bases. This CDR3 spans 12 amino acids. Germline V gives CDR1 MNHEY, CDR2 SVGAGI. V shed 6 bases and J 4 bases; nucleotides not matched to a gene: 0. DNA for the CDR3: TGTGCCAGCAGACAGGGGAATCAGCCCCAGCATTTT. Amino acids: CASRQGNQPQHF.

This chain joins TRBV6-5 and TRBJ2-3; TRBD2 is a possible D gene (6 bases). Germline V gene sequence: CDR1 MNHEY, CDR2 SVGAGI. V was pared by 7 bases and J by 0 bases, with 11 bases between. This CDR3 comprises 14 residues. The CDR3, as DNA: TGTGCCAGCATGGGACTCACTAGCACAGATACGCAGTATTTT. It is translated as CASMGLTSTDTQYF.

This chain uses TRBV28 with TRBJ2-7; TRBD1 matches 12 bases. Germline lookup yields CDR1 MDHEN and CDR2 SYDVKM. Trimming at V came to 6 bases and at J to 7 bases, leaving 10 bases not matched to a gene. The CDR3 loop spans 15 amino acids. As DNA, the CDR3 is TGTGCCAGCAGCACTCCGGGACAGGGGGCACGAGAGCAGTACTTC. Its protein is CASSTPGQGAREQYF. Drawing the rest from reference TRBV28 and TRBJ2-7, the complete variable domain is DVKVTQSSRYLVKRTGEKVFLECVQDMDHENMFWYRQDPGLGLRLIYFSYDVKMKEKGDIPEGYSVSREKKERFSLILESASTNQTSMYLCASSTPGQGAREQYFGPGTRLTVT.

The CDR3 DNA reads TGTGCCTGGAGTTTATTTTGGACTAGCGGGGGAAACGAGCAGTACTTC. This codes for CAWSLFWTSGGNEQYF. The rearrangement links TRBV30 to TRBJ2-7, with 13 bases identical to TRBD2. V shed 2 bases and J 5 bases; nucleotides not matched to a gene: 9. Germline V gene data show CDR1 as GTSNPN and CDR2 as SVGIG (reference sequence). CDR3 length: 16 residues. The full variable domain, in which reference TRBV30 and TRBJ2-7 provide the parts outside the CDR3, is SQTIHQWPATLVQPVGSPLSLECTVEGTSNPNLYWYRQAAGRGLQLLFYSVGIGQISSEVPQNLSASRPQDRQFILSSKKLLLSDSGFYLCAWSLFWTSGGNEQYFGPGTRLTVT.

V usage is TRBV4-3 and J usage is TRBJ2-1; 8 nucleotides match TRBD1. This CDR3 is built from 18 residues. Losses at the gene ends were 2 bases for V and 3 bases for J; bases not matched to a gene: 12. From germline, CDR1 is LGHNA and CDR2 YSLEER. The CDR3 DNA reads TGCGCCAGCAGCCAACAACCACCCGGACAGGGCCTCTACAATGAGCAGTTCTTC. It specifies CASSQQPPGQGLYNEQFF.